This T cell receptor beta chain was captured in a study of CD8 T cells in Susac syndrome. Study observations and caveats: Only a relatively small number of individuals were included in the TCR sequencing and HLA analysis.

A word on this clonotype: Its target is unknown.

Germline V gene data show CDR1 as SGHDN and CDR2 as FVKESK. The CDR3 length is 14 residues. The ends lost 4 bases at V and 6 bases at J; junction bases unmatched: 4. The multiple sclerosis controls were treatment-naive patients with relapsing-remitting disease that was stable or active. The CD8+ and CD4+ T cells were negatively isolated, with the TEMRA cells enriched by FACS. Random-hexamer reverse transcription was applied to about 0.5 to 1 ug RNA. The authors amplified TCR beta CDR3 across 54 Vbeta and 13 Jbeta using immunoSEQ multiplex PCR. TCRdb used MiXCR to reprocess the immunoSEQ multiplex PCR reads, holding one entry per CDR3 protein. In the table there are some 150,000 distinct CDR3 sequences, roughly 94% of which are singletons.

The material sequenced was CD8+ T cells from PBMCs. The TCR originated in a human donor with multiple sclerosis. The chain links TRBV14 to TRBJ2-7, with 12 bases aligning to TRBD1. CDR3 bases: TGTGCCAGCAGCCCGGGACAGGGGGCCCTCGAGCAGTACTTC. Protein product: CASSPGQGALEQYF. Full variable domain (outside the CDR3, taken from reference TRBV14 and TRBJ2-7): EAGVTQFPSHSVIEKGQTVTLRCDPISGHDNLYWYRRVMGKEIKFLLHFVKESKQDESGMPNNRFLAERTGGTYSTLKVQPAELEDSGVYFCASSPGQGALEQYFGPGTRLTVT.